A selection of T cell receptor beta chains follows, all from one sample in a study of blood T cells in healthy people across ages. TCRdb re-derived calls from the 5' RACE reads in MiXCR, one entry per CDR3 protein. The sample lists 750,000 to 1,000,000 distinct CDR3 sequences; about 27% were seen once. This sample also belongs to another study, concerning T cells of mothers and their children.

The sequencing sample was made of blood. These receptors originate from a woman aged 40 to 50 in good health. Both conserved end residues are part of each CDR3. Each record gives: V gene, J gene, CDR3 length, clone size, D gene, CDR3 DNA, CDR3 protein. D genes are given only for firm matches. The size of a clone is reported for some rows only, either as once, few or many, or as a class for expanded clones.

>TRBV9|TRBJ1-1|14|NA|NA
TGTGCCAGCAGCGTAGTCGAGAGGGTCACTGAAGCTTTCTTT
CASSVVERVTEAFF
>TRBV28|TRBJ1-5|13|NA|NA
TGTGCCAGCAGTTTCCCTACTAATCAGCCCCAGCATTTT
CASSFPTNQPQHF
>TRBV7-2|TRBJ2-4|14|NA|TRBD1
TGTGCCAGCAGCCCAAGCGGACAGGGAAACATTCAGTACTTC
CASSPSGQGNIQYF
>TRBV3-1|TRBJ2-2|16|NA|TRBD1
TGTGCCAGCAGCCGTGACAGGGGAATATCGGCCGGGGAGCTGTTTTTT
CASSRDRGISAGELFF
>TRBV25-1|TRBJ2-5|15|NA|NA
TGTGCCAGCAGTGACCGGGGTCCACTCGGGGAGACCCAGTACTTC
CASSDRGPLGETQYF
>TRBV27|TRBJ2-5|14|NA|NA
TGTGCCAGCAGTTTGGACCATCCGCGGGAGACCCAGTACTTC
CASSLDHPRETQYF
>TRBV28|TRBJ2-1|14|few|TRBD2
TGTGCCAGCAGTCCTGTCGGGGGGGCCAATGAGCAGTTCTTC
CASSPVGGANEQFF
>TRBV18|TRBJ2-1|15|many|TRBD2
TGTGCCAGCTCACAGAGCGGGGGGGCGGACAATGAGCAGTTCTTC
CASSQSGGADNEQFF
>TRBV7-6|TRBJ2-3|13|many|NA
TGTGCCAGCAGCTTAGGGGTCGGGGATACGCAGTATTTT
CASSLGVGDTQYF
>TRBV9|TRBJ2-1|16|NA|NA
TGTGCCAGCAGCGTCGGCTTTAGCCCCTCCTACAATGAGCAGTTCTTC
CASSVGFSPSYNEQFF
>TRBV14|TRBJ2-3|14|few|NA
TGTGCCAGCAGCCAAGACTTTGGCACAGATACGCAGTATTTT
CASSQDFGTDTQYF
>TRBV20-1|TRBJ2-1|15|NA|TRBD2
TGCAGTGCTAGAGATCCGGGGGGGCATATTAATGAGCAGTTCTTC
CSARDPGGHINEQFF
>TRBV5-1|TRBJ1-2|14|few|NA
TGCGCCAGCAGCTCAGCGGAGGCCCTCTATGGCTACACCTTC
CASSSAEALYGYTF
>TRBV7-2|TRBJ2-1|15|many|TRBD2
TGTGCCAGCAGCTTAGTAGGTAGCGGGGGGGGTGAGCAGTTCTTC
CASSLVGSGGGEQFF
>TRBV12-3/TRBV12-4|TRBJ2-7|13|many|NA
TGTGCCAGCAGTTTCCGGGTTACCTACGAGCAGTACTTC
CASSFRVTYEQYF
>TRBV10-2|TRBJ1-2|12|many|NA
TGCGCCAGCAGACAGGACGCTTATGGCTACACCTTC
CASRQDAYGYTF
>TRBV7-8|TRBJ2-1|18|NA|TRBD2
TGTGCCAGCAGCTTAGGCCTGACTAGCGGGAGCTCCTACAATGAGCAGTTCTTC
CASSLGLTSGSSYNEQFF
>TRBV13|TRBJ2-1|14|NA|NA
TGTGCCAGCAGCGGGTCTAGCAGGAACAATGAGCAGTTCTTC
CASSGSSRNNEQFF
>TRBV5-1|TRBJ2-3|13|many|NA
TGCGCCAGCAGCCCATCCAGCCAAAATACGCAGTATTTT
CASSPSSQNTQYF
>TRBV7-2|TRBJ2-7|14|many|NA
TGTGCCAGCAGTTTAAAGGCAGGACCTTACGAGCAGTACTTC
CASSLKAGPYEQYF
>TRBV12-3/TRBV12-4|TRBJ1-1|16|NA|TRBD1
TGTGCCAGCAGTTTCACCGGACAGGGGGCGAGCACTGAAGCTTTCTTT
CASSFTGQGASTEAFF
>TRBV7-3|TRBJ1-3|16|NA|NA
TGTGCCAGCAGCACCTACGGGACCAGCTCCGGAAACACCATATATTTT
CASSTYGTSSGNTIYF
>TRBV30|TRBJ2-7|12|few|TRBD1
TGTGCCTGGAGCGGGACAGGGGGCGAGCAGTACTTC
CAWSGTGGEQYF